This T cell receptor beta chain is drawn from a study of radiotherapy plus CTLA-4 blockade in lung cancer (dated 2018 in TCRdb). Some background on the complete study: Among the enrolled patients, approximately 18% had an objective response, and 25% to 35% reached disease control.

The study tested focal radiation therapy combined with CTLA-4 blockade (ipilimumab) in patients with chemo-refractory metastatic non-small-cell lung cancer. Library method: the immunoSEQ multiplex PCR assay. Entries here come from immuneACCESS through TCRdb and include only in-frame sequences with V and J called. Some clones fail to appear in such tables; in the studies checked, an unresolved V gene covers under half of the shortfall, and the cause of the remainder is unknown. Across this sample there are tens of thousands of clones, with roughly 79% seen only once. Approximately 22% of the sample is in the top ten clones. From its cysteine to its phenylalanine, the CDR3 spans 14 amino acids. Only the CDR3 DNA is retained, 42 bases long and in frame from the first base. V lost 6 bases and J lost 8 bases, and the count of bases not matched to a germline gene is 7. CDR1 and CDR2 are drawn from the germline V gene (reference sequence): PRHDT, FYEKMQ.

Beyond this particular receptor, the publication reports: TCR clones derived from tumors expanded in peripheral blood after treatment with radiotherapy and ipilimumab. Increased serum interferon-beta after radiation, together with early dynamic changes in blood T cell clones, were reported to be the strongest predictors of response.

In its sample, this clone was seen a few times. Its antigen is currently not known. Base qualities were left out, and no much larger clone turns up one base away. This clonotype was obtained from a human donor with non-small cell lung cancer whose response to radiotherapy plus ipilimumab could not be evaluated. Some clones in this sample may be carry-over from other donors' samples. The source was peripheral blood, collected from a patient treated with radiotherapy plus ipilimumab. The sequence joins TRBV13 to TRBJ1-4; 9 junctional bases match TRBD1. CDR3 reads: CASSLDRGEEKLFF. Read as DNA, the sequence is TGTGCCAGCAGTCTGGACAGGGGAGAAGAAAAACTGTTTTTT.